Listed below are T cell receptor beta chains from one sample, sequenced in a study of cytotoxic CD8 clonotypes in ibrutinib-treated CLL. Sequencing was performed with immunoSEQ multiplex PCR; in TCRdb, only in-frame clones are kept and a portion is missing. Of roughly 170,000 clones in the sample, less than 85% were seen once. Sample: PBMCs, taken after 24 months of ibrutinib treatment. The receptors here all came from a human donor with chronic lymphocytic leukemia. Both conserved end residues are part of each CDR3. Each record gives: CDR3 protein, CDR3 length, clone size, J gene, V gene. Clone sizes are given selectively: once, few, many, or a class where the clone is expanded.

CDR3: CASSSNLFGNMGGYTF; length: 16; size: .; J: TRBJ1-2; V: TRBV6-5
CDR3: CASSLRTGVEKLFF; length: 14; size: .; J: TRBJ1-4; V: TRBV5-6
CDR3: CASSSDRVRTEAFF; length: 14; size: .; J: TRBJ1-1; V: TRBV5-1
CDR3: CASSRDGLMNTEAFF; length: 15; size: .; J: TRBJ1-1; V: TRBV2
CDR3: CASSKEGGRVMVTGELFF; length: 18; size: .; J: TRBJ2-2; V: TRBV21-1
CDR3: CASSLGVADSYEQYF; length: 15; size: .; J: TRBJ2-7; V: TRBV7-3
CDR3: CASSLGRNVYGYTF; length: 14; size: .; J: TRBJ1-2; V: TRBV28
CDR3: CAWNQGAGGYGYTF; length: 14; size: .; J: TRBJ1-2; V: TRBV30
CDR3: CASSYSSETQYF; length: 12; size: .; J: TRBJ2-5; V: TRBV6-5
CDR3: CASSSRLLAGDNSGELFF; length: 18; size: .; J: TRBJ2-2; V: TRBV9
CDR3: CASSRQGRSDTQYF; length: 14; size: .; J: TRBJ2-3; V: TRBV2
CDR3: CASGTNQPQHF; length: 11; size: many; J: TRBJ1-5; V: TRBV6-5
CDR3: CASIPTPGAGYEQYF; length: 15; size: .; J: TRBJ2-7; V: TRBV7-8
CDR3: CASSSPASGTDTQYF; length: 15; size: .; J: TRBJ2-3; V: TRBV11-2
CDR3: CASSIGGQGSSPLHF; length: 15; size: few; J: TRBJ1-6; V: TRBV5-1
CDR3: CASSLRLGERWAGWYNEQFF; length: 20; size: .; J: TRBJ2-1; V: TRBV7-3
CDR3: CASRGTGMGTDTQYF; length: 15; size: .; J: TRBJ2-3; V: TRBV2
CDR3: CASSSSQGANSPLHF; length: 15; size: few; J: TRBJ1-6; V: TRBV5-1
CDR3: CAWGGQGSSYEQYF; length: 14; size: .; J: TRBJ2-7; V: TRBV30
CDR3: CASSLVVTNTDTQYF; length: 15; size: .; J: TRBJ2-3; V: TRBV11-2
CDR3: CASSPRGPLDEQYF; length: 14; size: .; J: TRBJ2-7; V: TRBV18
CDR3: CASSLGTNTDTQYF; length: 14; size: .; J: TRBJ2-3; V: TRBV5-1
CDR3: CASSQDRVGTEAFF; length: 14; size: .; J: TRBJ1-1; V: TRBV4-2
CDR3: CASSPPVESGNTIYF; length: 15; size: .; J: TRBJ1-3; V: TRBV18
CDR3: CASSGRTWGAEQFF; length: 14; size: .; J: TRBJ2-1; V: TRBV2
CDR3: CASSELGTSYNEQFF; length: 15; size: once; J: TRBJ2-1; V: TRBV27
CDR3: CASSGGADTQYF; length: 12; size: .; J: TRBJ2-3; V: TRBV18
CDR3: CASSLGGSDNEQFF; length: 14; size: .; J: TRBJ2-1; V: TRBV5-1
CDR3: CASSRVGSGLYDYGYTF; length: 17; size: .; J: TRBJ1-2; V: TRBV5-1
CDR3: CASLGTSRHEGRYNEQFF; length: 18; size: .; J: TRBJ2-1; V: TRBV19
CDR3: CASSVARTSMNEQFF; length: 15; size: .; J: TRBJ2-1; V: TRBV6-1
CDR3: CASSPRTKQFGHEQYF; length: 16; size: .; J: TRBJ2-7; V: TRBV19
CDR3: CASSFGRPEETQYF; length: 14; size: .; J: TRBJ2-5; V: TRBV5-8
CDR3: CAIGWTGRYEQYF; length: 13; size: .; J: TRBJ2-7; V: TRBV28
CDR3: CASSQSLDLRTDTQYF; length: 16; size: .; J: TRBJ2-3; V: TRBV4-2
CDR3: CASSSLIGVGMNTEAFF; length: 17; size: .; J: TRBJ1-1; V: TRBV7-9
CDR3: CASSPSGTGGTKNIQYF; length: 17; size: once; J: TRBJ2-4; V: TRBV5-1
CDR3: CASSQAGGVNYGYTF; length: 15; size: .; J: TRBJ1-2; V: TRBV4-3
CDR3: CASSYGQETQYF; length: 12; size: once; J: TRBJ2-5; V: TRBV5-1
CDR3: CASSPGGRYEQYF; length: 13; size: .; J: TRBJ2-7; V: TRBV7-6
CDR3: CASRIQWGYQPQHF; length: 14; size: .; J: TRBJ1-5; V: TRBV6-5
CDR3: CASSLLGLADTDTQYF; length: 16; size: .; J: TRBJ2-3; V: TRBV28
CDR3: CASSVGDRGGTQYF; length: 14; size: .; J: TRBJ2-5; V: TRBV9
CDR3: CASGLRGTEAFF; length: 12; size: few; J: TRBJ1-1; V: TRBV6-5
CDR3: CASSRDGLYGYTF; length: 13; size: .; J: TRBJ1-2; V: TRBV18